Below are 10 T cell receptor beta chains sequenced from a single sample in a study of shared clonotypes between healthy human individuals. The method was immunoSEQ multiplex PCR; TCRdb's version includes in-frame clones alone and lacks a portion of them. The profile shows just over 2,000,000 clones, roughly 94% of them singletons. The specimen sequenced was naive CD4+ T cells sorted from blood. Sample subset: CD45RA+ positively selected. These receptors were taken from a man younger than 30 in good health.

Details on this clone: Distinct nucleotide sequences in the sample also encode this CDR3. The chain couples TRBV7-3 to TRBJ2-5; TRBD1 aligns across 7 bases. The trim removed 5 bases at V and 3 bases at J, leaving 3 bases unmatched. The CDR3 length is 13 residues. Looked up from germline, CDR1 is SGHTA and CDR2 is FQGTGA. In DNA, the CDR3 is TGTGCCAGCAGCCTTACAGGGGAAGAGACCCAGTACTTC. Translation gives CASSLTGEETQYF.

Concerning this clone: A much larger clone differs from this one at a single base, so this may be a read error. Distinct nucleotide sequences in the sample also encode this CDR3. The chain carries TRBV5-1 and TRBJ2-7; D ambiguous. Germline CDR1 and CDR2: SGHRS and YFSETQ. With 3 bases removed from V and 2 bases from J, the gap between germline ends came to 3 bases. The CDR3 is made up of 11 amino acids. For the CDR3, the DNA is TGCGCCAGCAGCTCAGCCTACGAGCAGTACTTC. Translating gives CASSSAYEQYF.

The chain carries TRBV4-1 and TRBJ2-1; 7 positions match TRBD1. Looked up from germline, CDR1 is MGHRA and CDR2 is YSYEKL. V was clipped by 2 bases and J by 1 base; unmatched bases: 5. CDR3 size: 16 residues. This CDR3 reads CASSQPNRGSYNEQFF. CDR3 DNA sequence: TGCGCCAGCAGCCAACCTAACAGGGGATCCTACAATGAGCAGTTCTTC.

The CDR3: CASSLDQFSGHEQFF. For the CDR3, the DNA is TGCGCCAGCAGCTTGGACCAGTTTAGCGGCCATGAGCAGTTCTTC. V usage is TRBV5-1 and J usage is TRBJ2-1, with TRBD2 as a possible D gene (6 bases). The germline V and J ends were trimmed by 0 bases and 8 bases, with 15 bases remaining between them. This CDR3 is built from 15 residues. In germline, CDR1 is SGHRS, CDR2 YFSETQ.

The CDR3 sequence is CASSYRRREFSPLHF. CDR3 sequence (DNA): TGTGCCAGCAGTTATCGGCGGAGGGAATTTTCACCCCTCCACTTT. V usage is TRBV6-6 and J usage is TRBJ1-6; D is unresolved. The CDR3 runs 15 residues. Germline CDR1 MNHNY, CDR2 SVGAGI (reference sequence). V was trimmed by 3 bases and J by 9 bases, leaving 15 bases between them.

V and J are TRBV29-1 and TRBJ2-3; D uncertain. Trimming took off 5 bases at V and 3 bases at J, with 12 bases between the two ends. The length of the CDR3 is 13 residues. CDR1 is SQVTM, CDR2 ANQGSEA, per germline. Written as DNA, the CDR3 is TGCAGCGTTTGGACCGCCCTGACAGATACGCAGTATTTT. It codes for CSVWTALTDTQYF.

This clone came up a few times. Other DNA sequences within the sample encode an identical CDR3. The CDR3 bases are TGTGCCAGCAGCTCGGGACTACAAGAGACCCAGTACTTC. Amino acid sequence: CASSSGLQETQYF. The chain employs TRBV11-2 and TRBJ2-5; TRBD2 aligns across 7 bases. Losses at the gene ends were 4 bases for V and 2 bases for J; bases not matched to a gene: 1. The CDR3 covers 13 residues. CDR1 and CDR2 from the germline V gene are SGHAT and FQNNGV.

This clone turned up a few times. Within the sample, other DNA sequences also encode this same CDR3. This rearrangement joins TRBV18 to TRBJ2-3, with D unclear. The CDR3 runs 11 residues. V was pared by 6 bases and J by 8 bases, with 9 bases between. Germline CDR1 reads KGHSH; CDR2 reads LQKENI. The CDR3 sequence is CASSFESTQYF. The DNA of the CDR3 is TGTGCCAGCTCCTTTGAGTCTACGCAGTATTTT. Complete variable domain (other parts from reference TRBV18 and TRBJ2-3): NAGVMQNPRHLVRRRGQEARLRCSPMKGHSHVYWYRQLPEEGLKFMVYLQKENIIDESGMPKERFSAEFPKEGPSILRIQQVVRGDSAAYFCASSFESTQYFGPGTRLTVL.

The rearrangement uses TRBV21-1 and TRBJ1-1; the listed D gene, TRBD1, was not tested against the DNA. TRBV21-1 is termed a pseudogene. The CDR3 sequence is 16 residues long. The CDR3 DNA reads as TGTGCCAGCAGCAAAAAGGTCGACAGCGTGAACACTGAAGCTTTCTTT. It encodes CASSKKVDSVNTEAFF.

About this clone itself: The identical CDR3 is also encoded by other nucleotide sequences in the sample. The chain uses TRBV18 and TRBJ2-1, with 11 bases identical to TRBD2. V shed 2 bases and J 0 bases; nucleotides not matched to a gene: 9. There are 19 residues in the CDR3. CDR1 and CDR2 from the germline V gene are KGHSH and LQKENI. CDR3 in DNA: TGTGCCAGCTCACCAAGGCTAGCGGGGGGCTCTAGCTCCTACAATGAGCAGTTCTTC. Its protein is CASSPRLAGGSSSYNEQFF.